The sequence of this T cell receptor (beta chain) was determined in a study of T cell changes during pregnancy in multiple sclerosis. This table comes from immunoSEQ multiplex PCR, and its TCRdb copy is limited to in-frame clones, with some not included. The table has about 70,000 clones, nearly 95% seen once; the top ten hold 0.29%. The material was CD4+ T cells from peripheral blood mononuclear cells, obtained after pregnancy. The origin of this receptor is a female donor with multiple sclerosis, enrolled in a pregnancy study.

The CDR3 sequence: CAWARPGSAANIQYF. CDR3 nucleotide sequence: TGTGCCTGGGCCCGCCCGGGGTCGGCGGCTAACATTCAGTACTTC. The V gene is TRBV30, the J gene TRBJ2-4; tentatively, D is TRBD2 (5 bases). This CDR3 contains 15 residues. Between the trimmed V and J ends, which lost 5 bases and 7 bases, there was a span of 21 bases. CDR1 and CDR2 (germline): GTSNPN, SVGIG (reference sequence).